The subject of this entry is one T cell receptor (beta chain). The CDR3 runs to 13 residues. Germline CDR1 reads SNHLY; CDR2 reads FYNNEI. Trimming cost V 0 bases and J 14 bases, with 16 bases left between them. The sample comes from a study of control samples from healthy donors and cancer patients. Sequencing used immunoSEQ multiplex PCR; TCRdb keeps in-frame clones, though not all of them. The sample lists 40,000 to 50,000 clones; about 75% were seen once. This rearrangement joins TRBV2 to TRBJ1-2, with unresolved D. The sequence was collected from a male donor with melanoma. The material sequenced was formalin-fixed, paraffin-embedded tissue. The CDR3 here is CASSEALQAMSTF. CDR3 in DNA: TGTGCCAGCAGTGAAGCGCTTCAGGCGATGAGTACCTTC.